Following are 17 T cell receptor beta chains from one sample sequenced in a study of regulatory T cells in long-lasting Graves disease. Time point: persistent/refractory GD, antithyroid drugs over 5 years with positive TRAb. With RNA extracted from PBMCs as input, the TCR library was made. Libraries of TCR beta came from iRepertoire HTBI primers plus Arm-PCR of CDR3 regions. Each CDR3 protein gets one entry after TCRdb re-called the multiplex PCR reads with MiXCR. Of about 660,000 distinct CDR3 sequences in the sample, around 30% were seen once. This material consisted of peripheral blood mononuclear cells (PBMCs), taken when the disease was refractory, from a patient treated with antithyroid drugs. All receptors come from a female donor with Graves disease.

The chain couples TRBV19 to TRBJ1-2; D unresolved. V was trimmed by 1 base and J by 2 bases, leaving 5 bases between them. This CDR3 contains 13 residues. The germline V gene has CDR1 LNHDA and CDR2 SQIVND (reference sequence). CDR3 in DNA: TGTGCCAGTAGTATAGGAGTGAACTATGGCTACACCTTC. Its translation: CASSIGVNYGYTF.

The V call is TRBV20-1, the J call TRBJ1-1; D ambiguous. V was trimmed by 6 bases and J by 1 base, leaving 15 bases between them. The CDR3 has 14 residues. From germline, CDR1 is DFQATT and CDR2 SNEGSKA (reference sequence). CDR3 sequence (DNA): TGCAGTGCCATCTACATGGCGGGGAACACTGAAGCTTTCTTT. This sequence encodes CSAIYMAGNTEAFF.

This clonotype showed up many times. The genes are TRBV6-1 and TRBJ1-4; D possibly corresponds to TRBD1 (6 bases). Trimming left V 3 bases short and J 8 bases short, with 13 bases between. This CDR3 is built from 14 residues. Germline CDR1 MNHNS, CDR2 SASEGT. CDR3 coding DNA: TGTGCCAGCAGTGACAGGGGAGGTCGAGAAAAACTGTTTTTT. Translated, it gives CASSDRGGREKLFF.

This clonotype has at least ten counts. CDR3 bases: TGTGCCAGCAGCTTAGGGTCGGTAGCGGGAGGAGAGACCCAGTACTTC. Its protein product is CASSLGSVAGGETQYF. The J gene is TRBJ2-5, the V gene TRBV11-2; TRBD2 agrees at 10 bases. The J segment lost 4 bases and the V segment lost 1 base, leaving 6 bases of the junction unmatched. Germline V gene sequence: CDR1 SGHAT, CDR2 FQNNGV. The CDR3 covers 16 residues.

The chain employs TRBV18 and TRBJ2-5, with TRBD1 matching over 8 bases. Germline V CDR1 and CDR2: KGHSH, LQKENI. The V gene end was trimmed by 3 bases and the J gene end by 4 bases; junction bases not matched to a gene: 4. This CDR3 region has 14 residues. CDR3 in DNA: TGTGCCAGCTCACCGGACAGGGTCCCAGAGACCCAGTACTTC. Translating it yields CASSPDRVPETQYF.

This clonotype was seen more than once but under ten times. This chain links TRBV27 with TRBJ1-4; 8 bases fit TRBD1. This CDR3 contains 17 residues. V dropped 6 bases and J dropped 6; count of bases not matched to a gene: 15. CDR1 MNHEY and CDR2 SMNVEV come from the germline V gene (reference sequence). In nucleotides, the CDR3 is TGTGCCAGCAGCCGGACGACAGGGGAACGCCCCGATGAAAAACTGTTTTTT. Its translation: CASSRTTGERPDEKLFF.

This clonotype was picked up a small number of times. The CDR3 loop reads CSAKKDRGPTEAFF. CDR3 DNA: TGCAGTGCTAAAAAGGACAGGGGGCCCACTGAAGCTTTCTTT. This sequence joins TRBV20-1 and TRBJ1-1; 11 bases fit TRBD1. Germline V CDR1 and CDR2: DFQATT, SNEGSKA (reference sequence). The CDR3 runs 14 residues. Trimming at V came to 4 bases and at J to 4 bases, leaving 5 bases not matched to a gene.

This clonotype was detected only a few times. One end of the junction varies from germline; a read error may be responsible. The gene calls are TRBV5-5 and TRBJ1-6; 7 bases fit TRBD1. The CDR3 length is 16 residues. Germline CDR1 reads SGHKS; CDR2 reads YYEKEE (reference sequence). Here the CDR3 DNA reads TGTGCCAGCAGCTTGGTAGTAGGGGGCTATAATTCACCCCCCCACTTT. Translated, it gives CASSLVVGGYNSPPHF.

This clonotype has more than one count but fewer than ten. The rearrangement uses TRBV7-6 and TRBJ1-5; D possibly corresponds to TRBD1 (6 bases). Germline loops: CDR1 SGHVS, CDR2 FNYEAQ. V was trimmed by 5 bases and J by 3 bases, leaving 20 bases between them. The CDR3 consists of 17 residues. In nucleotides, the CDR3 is TGTGCCAGCAGCCTAACAGGGAGTCGGGGGGTCAATCAGCCCCAGCATTTT. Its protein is CASSLTGSRGVNQPQHF.

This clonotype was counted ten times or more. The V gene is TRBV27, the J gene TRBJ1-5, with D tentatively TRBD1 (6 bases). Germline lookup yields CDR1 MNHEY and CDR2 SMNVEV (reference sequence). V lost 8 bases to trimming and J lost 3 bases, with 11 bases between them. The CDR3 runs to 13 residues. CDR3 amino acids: CASPRGDNQPQHF. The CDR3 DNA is TGTGCCAGCCCCAGGGGAGACAATCAGCCCCAGCATTTT.

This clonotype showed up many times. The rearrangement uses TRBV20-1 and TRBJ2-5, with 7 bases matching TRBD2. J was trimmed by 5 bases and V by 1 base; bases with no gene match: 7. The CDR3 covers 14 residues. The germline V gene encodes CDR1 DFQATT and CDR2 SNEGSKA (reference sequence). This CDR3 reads CSARGGRAFETQYF. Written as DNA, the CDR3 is TGCAGTGCTAGAGGAGGGAGGGCCTTTGAGACCCAGTACTTC.

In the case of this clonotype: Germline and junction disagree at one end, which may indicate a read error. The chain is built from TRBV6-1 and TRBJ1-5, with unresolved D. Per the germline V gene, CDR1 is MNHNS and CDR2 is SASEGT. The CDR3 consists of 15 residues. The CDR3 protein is CASSAADGSNRPQHF. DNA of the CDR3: TGTGCCAGCAGTGCGGCCGACGGCAGCAATCGGCCCCAGCATTTT.

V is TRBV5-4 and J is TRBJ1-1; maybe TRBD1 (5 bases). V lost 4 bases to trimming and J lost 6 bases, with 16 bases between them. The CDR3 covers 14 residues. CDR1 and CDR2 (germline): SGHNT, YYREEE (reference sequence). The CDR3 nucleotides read TGTGCCAGCAGCCCGACCCCCGGAGGGGCTGAAGCTTTCTTT. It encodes CASSPTPGGAEAFF.

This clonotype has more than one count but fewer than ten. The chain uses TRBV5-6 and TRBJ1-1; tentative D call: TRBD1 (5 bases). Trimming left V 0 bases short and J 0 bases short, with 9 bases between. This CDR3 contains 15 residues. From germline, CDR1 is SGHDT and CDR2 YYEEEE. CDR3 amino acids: CASSLDGGMNTEAFF. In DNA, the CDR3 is TGTGCCAGCAGCTTGGATGGGGGAATGAACACTGAAGCTTTCTTT.

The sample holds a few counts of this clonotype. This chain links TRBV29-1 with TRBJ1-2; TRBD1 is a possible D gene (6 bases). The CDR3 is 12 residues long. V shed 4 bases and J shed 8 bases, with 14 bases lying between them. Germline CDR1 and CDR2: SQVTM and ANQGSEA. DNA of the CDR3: TGCAGCGTTGTAATCGGGGGGCGAGGCTACACCTTC. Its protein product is CSVVIGGRGYTF.

CDR3 DNA: TGCAGTGCTAGTAGTAGGCAGGGAGAGCATTTT. Its translation: CSASSRQGEHF. The V and J genes are TRBV20-1 and TRBJ1-5, with D maybe TRBD1 (5 bases). The germline V and J ends were trimmed by 3 bases and 14 bases, with 14 bases remaining between them. Germline V gives CDR1 DFQATT, CDR2 SNEGSKA (reference sequence). This CDR3 is built from 11 residues.

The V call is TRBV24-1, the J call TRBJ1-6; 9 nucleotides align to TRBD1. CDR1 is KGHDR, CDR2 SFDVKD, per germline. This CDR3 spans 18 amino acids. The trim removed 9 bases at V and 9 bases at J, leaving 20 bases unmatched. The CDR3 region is CATPPRDREGEMSSPLHF. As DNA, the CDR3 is TGTGCCACCCCGCCCCGGGACAGGGAGGGGGAAATGAGTTCACCCCTCCACTTT.